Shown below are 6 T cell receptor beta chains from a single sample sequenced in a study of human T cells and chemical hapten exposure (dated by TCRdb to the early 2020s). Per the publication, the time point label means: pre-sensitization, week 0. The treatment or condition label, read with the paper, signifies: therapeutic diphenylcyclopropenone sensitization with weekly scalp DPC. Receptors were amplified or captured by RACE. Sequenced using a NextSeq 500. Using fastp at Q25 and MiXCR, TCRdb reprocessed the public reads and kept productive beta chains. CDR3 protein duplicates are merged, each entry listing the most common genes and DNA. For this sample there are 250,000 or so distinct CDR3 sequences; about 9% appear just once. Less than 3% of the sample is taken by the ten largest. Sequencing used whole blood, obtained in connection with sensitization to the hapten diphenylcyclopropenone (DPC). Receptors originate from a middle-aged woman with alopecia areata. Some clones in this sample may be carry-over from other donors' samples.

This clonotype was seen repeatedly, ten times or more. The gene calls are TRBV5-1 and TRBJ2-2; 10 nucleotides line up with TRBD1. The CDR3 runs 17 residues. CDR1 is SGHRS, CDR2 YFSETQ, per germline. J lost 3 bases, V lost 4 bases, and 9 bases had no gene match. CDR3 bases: TGCGCCAGCAGCCCCATCCCGGGACAGGGGTACACCGGGGAGCTGTTTTTT. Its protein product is CASSPIPGQGYTGELFF.

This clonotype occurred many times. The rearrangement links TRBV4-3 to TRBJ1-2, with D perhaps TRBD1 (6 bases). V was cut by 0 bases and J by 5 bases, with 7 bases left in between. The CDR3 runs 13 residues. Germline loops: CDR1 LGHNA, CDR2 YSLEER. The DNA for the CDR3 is TGCGCCAGCAGCCAAGAAGGGGGATATGGCTACACCTTC. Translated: CASSQEGGYGYTF.

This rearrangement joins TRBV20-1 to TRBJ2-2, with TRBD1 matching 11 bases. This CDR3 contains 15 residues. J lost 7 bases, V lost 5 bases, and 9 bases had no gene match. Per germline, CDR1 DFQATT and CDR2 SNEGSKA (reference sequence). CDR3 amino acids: CSALRGQGAGGELFF. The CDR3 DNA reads TGCAGTGCTCTACGTGGACAGGGGGCAGGCGGGGAGCTGTTTTTT.

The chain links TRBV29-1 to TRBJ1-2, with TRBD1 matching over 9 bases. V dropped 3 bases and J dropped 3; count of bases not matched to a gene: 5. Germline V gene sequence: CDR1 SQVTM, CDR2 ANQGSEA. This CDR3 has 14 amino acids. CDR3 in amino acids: CSVDVGQGHYGYTF. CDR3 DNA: TGCAGCGTTGATGTCGGACAGGGGCACTATGGCTACACCTTC.

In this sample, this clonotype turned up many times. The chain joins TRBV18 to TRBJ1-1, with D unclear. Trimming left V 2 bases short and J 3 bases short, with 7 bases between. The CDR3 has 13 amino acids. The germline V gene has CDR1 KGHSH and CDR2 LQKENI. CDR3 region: CASSPREDTEAFF. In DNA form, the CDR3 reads TGTGCCAGCTCACCAAGGGAGGACACTGAAGCTTTCTTT.

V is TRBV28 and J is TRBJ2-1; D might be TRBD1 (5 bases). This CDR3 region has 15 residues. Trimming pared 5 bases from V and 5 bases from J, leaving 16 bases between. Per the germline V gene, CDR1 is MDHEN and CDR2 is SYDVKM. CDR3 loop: CASSLDSQWNNEQFF. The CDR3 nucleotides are TGTGCCAGCAGTCTCGACAGCCAATGGAACAATGAGCAGTTCTTC. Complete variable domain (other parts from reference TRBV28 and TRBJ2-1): DVKVTQSSRYLVKRTGEKVFLECVQDMDHENMFWYRQDPGLGLRLIYFSYDVKMKEKGDIPEGYSVSREKKERFSLILESASTNQTSMYLCASSLDSQWNNEQFFGPGTRLTVL.